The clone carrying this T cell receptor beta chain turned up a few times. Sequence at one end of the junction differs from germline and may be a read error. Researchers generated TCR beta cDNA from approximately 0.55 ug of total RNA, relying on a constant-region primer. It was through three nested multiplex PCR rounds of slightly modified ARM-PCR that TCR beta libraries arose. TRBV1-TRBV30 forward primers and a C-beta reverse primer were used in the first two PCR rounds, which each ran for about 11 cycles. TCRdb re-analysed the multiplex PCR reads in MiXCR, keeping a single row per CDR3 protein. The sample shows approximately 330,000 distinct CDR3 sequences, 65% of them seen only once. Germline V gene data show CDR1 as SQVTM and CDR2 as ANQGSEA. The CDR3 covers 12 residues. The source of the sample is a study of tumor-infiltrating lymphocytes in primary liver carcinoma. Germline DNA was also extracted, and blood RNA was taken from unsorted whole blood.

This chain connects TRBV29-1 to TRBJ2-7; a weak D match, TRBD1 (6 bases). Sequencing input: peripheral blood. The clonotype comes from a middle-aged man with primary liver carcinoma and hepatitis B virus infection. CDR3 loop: CSVEGTGYEQYF. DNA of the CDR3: TGCAGTGTTGAAGGAACAGGGTACGAGCAGTACTTC.